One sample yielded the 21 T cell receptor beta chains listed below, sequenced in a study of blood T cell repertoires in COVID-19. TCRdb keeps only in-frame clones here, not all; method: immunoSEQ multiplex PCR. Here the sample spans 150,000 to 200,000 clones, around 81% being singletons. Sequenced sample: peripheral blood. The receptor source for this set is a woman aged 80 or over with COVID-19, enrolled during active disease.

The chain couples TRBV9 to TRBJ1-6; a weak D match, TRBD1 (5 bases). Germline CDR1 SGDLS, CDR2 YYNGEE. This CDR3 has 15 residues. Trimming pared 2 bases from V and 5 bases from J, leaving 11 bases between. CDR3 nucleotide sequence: TGTGCCAGCAGCGTTGGTCCGGGGGATAATTCACCCCTCCACTTT. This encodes CASSVGPGDNSPLHF.

This CDR3 reads CASSDRDRGLEAFF. CDR3 DNA: TGTGCCAGCAGTGATCGTGACAGGGGGCTTGAAGCTTTCTTT. V usage is TRBV25-1 and J usage is TRBJ1-1; TRBD1 aligns across 10 bases. The V gene end was trimmed by 3 bases and the J gene end by 7 bases; junction bases not matched to a gene: 5. The germline CDR1 and CDR2 sequences are MGHDK and SYGVNS. The CDR3 spans 14 residues. The complete variable domain, with remaining parts taken from reference TRBV25-1 and TRBJ1-1, reads EADIYQTPRYLVIGTGKKITLECSQTMGHDKMYWYQQDPGMELHLIHYSYGVNSTEKGDLSSESTVSRIRTEHFPLTLESARPSHTSQYLCASSDRDRGLEAFFGQGTRLTVV.

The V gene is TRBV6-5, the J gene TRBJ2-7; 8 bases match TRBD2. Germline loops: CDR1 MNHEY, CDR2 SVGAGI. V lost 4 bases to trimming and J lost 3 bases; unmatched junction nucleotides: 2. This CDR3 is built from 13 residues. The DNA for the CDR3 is TGTGCCAGCAGTTTTGCGGGAGGCTACGAGCAGTACTTC. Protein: CASSFAGGYEQYF.

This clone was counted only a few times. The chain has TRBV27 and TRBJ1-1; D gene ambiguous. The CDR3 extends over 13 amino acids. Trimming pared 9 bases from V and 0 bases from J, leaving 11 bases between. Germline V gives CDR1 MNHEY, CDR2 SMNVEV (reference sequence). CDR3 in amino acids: CASYGVVNTEAFF. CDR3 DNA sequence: TGTGCCAGTTACGGGGTGGTGAACACTGAAGCTTTCTTT.

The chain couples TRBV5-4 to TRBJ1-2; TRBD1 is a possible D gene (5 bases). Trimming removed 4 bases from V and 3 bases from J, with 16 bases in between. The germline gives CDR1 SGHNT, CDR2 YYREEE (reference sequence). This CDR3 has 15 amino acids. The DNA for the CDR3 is TGTGCCAGCAGCCCGGATGCAGGGACTTACTATGGCTACACCTTC. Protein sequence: CASSPDAGTYYGYTF.

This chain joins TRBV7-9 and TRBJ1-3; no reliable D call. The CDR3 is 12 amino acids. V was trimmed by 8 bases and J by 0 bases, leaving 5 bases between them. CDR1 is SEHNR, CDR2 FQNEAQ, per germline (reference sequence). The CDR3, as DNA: TGTGCCAGCTCAAACTCTGGAAACACCATATATTTT. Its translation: CASSNSGNTIYF.

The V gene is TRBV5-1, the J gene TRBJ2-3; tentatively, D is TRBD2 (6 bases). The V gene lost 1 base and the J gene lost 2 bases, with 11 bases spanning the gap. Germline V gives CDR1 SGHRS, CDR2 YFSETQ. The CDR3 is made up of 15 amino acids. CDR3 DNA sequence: TGCGCCAGCAGCTTGTCTAGCGCGAACACAGATACGCAGTATTTT. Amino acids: CASSLSSANTDTQYF. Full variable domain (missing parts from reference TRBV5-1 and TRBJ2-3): KAGVTQTPRYLIKTRGQQVTLSCSPISGHRSVSWYQQTPGQGLQFLFEYFSETQRNKGNFPGRFSGRQFSNSRSEMNVSTLELGDSALYLCASSLSSANTDTQYFGPGTRLTVL.

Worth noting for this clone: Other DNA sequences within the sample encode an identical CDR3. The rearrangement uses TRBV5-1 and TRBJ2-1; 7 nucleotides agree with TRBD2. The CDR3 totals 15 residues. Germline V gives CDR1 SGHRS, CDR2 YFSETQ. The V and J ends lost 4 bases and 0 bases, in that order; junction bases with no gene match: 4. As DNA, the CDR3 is TGCGCCAGCAGCCCGTCGGGGGGCTCCTACAATGAGCAGTTCTTC. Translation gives CASSPSGGSYNEQFF.

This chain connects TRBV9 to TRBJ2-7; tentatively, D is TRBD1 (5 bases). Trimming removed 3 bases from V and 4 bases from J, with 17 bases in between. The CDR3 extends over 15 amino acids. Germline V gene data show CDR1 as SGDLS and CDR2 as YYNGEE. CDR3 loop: CASSDGMPGQYEQYF. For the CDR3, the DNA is TGTGCCAGCAGCGATGGGATGCCAGGGCAGTACGAGCAGTACTTC.

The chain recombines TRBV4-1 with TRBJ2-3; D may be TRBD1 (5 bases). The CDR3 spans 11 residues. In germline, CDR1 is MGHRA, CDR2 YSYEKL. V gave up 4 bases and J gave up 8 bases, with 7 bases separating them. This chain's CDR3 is CASSRGSTQYF. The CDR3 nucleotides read TGCGCCAGCAGCCGGGGCTCTACGCAGTATTTT.

CDR3 in DNA: TGTGCCAGCAGCCAAGAACTAGCGGGAGTAGAGACCCAGTACTTC. Its protein product is CASSQELAGVETQYF. The chain uses TRBV4-2 and TRBJ2-5; 11 nucleotides match TRBD2. The CDR3 loop spans 15 amino acids. The trim removed 0 bases at V and 4 bases at J, leaving 1 base unmatched. CDR1 and CDR2 (germline): LGHNA, YNFKEQ.

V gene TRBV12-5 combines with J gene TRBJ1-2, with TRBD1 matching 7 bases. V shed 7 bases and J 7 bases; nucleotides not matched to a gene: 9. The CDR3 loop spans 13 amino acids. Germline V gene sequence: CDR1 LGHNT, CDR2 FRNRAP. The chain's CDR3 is CASAKGAAGGYTF. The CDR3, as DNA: TGTGCTAGTGCGAAGGGGGCAGCGGGTGGCTACACCTTC.

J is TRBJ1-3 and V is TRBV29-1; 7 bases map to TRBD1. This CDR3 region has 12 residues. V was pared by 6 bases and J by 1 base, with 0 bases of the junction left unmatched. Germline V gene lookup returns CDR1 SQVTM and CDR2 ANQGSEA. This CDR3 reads CSVTGSGNTIYF. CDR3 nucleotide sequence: TGCAGCGTGACAGGGTCTGGAAACACCATATATTTT.

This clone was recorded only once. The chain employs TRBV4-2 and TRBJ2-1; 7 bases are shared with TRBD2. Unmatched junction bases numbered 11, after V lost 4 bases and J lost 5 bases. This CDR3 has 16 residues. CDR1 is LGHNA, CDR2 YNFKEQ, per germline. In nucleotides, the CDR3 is TGTGCCAGCAGCCGAGTAGCGGGCAAGGCGGACAATGAGCAGTTCTTC. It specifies CASSRVAGKADNEQFF.

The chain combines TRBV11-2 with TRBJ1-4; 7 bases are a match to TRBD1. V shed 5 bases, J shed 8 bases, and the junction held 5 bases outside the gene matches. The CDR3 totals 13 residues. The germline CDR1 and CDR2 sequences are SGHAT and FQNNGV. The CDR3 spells CASSQGGREKLFF. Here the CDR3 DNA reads TGTGCCAGCAGCCAAGGGGGCAGGGAAAAACTGTTTTTT.

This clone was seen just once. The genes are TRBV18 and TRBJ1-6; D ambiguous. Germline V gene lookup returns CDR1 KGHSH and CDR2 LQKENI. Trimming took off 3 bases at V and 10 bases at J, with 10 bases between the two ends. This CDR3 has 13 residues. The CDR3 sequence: CASSPSTSSPLHF. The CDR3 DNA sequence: TGTGCCAGCTCACCCTCCACGAGCTCACCCCTCCACTTT.

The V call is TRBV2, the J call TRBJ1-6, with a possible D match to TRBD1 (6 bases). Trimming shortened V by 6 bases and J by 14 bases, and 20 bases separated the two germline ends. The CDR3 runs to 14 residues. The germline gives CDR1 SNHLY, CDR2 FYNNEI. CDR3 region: CASSGTRGIHALHF. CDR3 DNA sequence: TGTGCCAGCAGCGGAACAAGGGGGATTCACGCCCTCCACTTT.

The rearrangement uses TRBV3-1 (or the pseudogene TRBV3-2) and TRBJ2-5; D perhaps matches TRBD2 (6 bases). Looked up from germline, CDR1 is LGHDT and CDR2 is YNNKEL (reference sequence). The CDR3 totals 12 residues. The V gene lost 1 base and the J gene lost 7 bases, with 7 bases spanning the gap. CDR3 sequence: CASSQVGGTQYF. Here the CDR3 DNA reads TGTGCCAGCAGCCAAGTCGGGGGGACCCAGTACTTC.

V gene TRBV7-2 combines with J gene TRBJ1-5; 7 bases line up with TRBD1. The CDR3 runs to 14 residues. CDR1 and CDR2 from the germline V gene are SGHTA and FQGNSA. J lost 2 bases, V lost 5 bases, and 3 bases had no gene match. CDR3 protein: CASSTQGGNQPQHF. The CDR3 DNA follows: TGTGCCAGCAGCACCCAGGGGGGCAATCAGCCCCAGCATTTT.

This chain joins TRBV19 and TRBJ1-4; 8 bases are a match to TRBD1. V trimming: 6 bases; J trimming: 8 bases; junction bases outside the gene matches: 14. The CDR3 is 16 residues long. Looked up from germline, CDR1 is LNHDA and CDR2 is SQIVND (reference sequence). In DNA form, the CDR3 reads TGTGCCAGTAGACAGAAAACAGGACAGGGAGGGGAAAAACTGTTTTTT. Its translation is CASRQKTGQGGEKLFF.

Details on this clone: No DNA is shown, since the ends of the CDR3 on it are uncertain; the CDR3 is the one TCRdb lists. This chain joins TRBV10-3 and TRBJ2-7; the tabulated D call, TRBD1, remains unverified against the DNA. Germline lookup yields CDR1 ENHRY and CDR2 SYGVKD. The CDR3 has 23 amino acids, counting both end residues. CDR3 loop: CAILEQGNRYEQYFEGNRYEQYF.